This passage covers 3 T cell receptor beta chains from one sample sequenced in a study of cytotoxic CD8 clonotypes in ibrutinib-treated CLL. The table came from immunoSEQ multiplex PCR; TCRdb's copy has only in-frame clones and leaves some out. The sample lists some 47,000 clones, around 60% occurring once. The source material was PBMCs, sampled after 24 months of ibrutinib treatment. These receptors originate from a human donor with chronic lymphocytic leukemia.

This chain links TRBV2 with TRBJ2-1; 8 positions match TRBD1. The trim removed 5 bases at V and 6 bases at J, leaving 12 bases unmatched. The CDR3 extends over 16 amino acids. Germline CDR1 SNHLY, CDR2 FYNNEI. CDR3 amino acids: CASSRMQGALGNEQFF. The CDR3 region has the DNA TGTGCCAGCAGTAGGATGCAGGGGGCGTTAGGCAATGAGCAGTTCTTC.

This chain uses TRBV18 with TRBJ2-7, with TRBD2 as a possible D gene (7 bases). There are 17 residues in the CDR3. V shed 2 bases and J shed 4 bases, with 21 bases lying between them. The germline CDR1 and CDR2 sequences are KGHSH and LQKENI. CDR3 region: CASSPIGGGGQQYEQYF. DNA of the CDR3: TGTGCCAGCTCACCAATCGGCGGCGGGGGCCAACAATACGAGCAGTACTTC.

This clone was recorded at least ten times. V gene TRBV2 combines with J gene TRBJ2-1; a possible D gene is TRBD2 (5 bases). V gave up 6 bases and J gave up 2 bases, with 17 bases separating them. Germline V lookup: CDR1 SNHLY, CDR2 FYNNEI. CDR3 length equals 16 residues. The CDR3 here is CASRRVRTGAYNEQFF. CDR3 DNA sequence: TGTGCCAGCAGGAGGGTCAGGACGGGTGCCTACAATGAGCAGTTCTTC.